A selection of T cell receptor beta chains follows, all from one sample in a study of shared clonotypes between healthy human individuals. Sequencing was performed with immunoSEQ multiplex PCR; in TCRdb, only in-frame clones are kept and a portion is missing. The sample comprises millions of clones, 85% to 95% of which are singletons, and 0.1% to 0.15% rests with the top ten. The sequenced sample consisted of naive CD4+ T cells sorted from blood. These receptors all stem from a man aged 18 to 29 in good health. Both conserved end residues are part of each CDR3. A D gene is named only where the DNA matches it firmly. The size field is filled for only some rows; it gives once, few, many or a size class.

>16|TRBV29-1|-|TRBD2|TRBJ2-3
TGCAGCGTTGGCAGGGGACTAGTAATCGGCACAGATACGCAGTATTTT
CSVGRGLVIGTDTQYF
>15|TRBV6-6|-|-|TRBJ2-5
TGTGCCAGCAGTGCTCATACAGGGTCTGGGGAGACCCAGTACTTC
CASSAHTGSGETQYF
>15|TRBV5-4|-|-|TRBJ2-1
TGTGCCAGCAGCGCCGGAACTAGTGAGGGCAATGAGCAGTTCTTC
CASSAGTSEGNEQFF
>15|TRBV23-1|-|-|TRBJ1-1
TGCGCCAGCAGTCTGAAACACCGGGACCTTATGTCAGCTTTCTTT
CASSLKHRDLMSAFF
>16|TRBV4-1|-|TRBD1|TRBJ1-4
TGCGCCAGCAGCCAAAAGACAGGGCGGAATGGGGAAAAACTGTTTTTT
CASSQKTGRNGEKLFF
>16|TRBV19|-|TRBD1|TRBJ1-6
TGTGCCAGTAGTGTACCTGACAGGGGTCCTGATTCACCCCTCCACTTT
CASSVPDRGPDSPLHF
>17|TRBV30|-|TRBD2|TRBJ2-5
TGTGCCTGGAGAGGGTGGAGGAGCGGGAGAAGTGGAGAGACCCAGTACTTC
CAWRGWRSGRSGETQYF
>11|TRBV6-1|-|-|TRBJ1-6
TGTGCCAGTGTCGGGGACTCACCCCTCCACTTT
CASVGDSPLHF
>13|TRBV30|once|-|TRBJ1-3
TGTGCCTGGAGTTGGGGAGAGGGAAACACCATATATTTT
CAWSWGEGNTIYF
>16|TRBV9|-|-|TRBJ2-3
TGTGCCAGCAGCGTAGTGGCTACGCGAAGCACAGATACGCAGTATTTT
CASSVVATRSTDTQYF
>14|TRBV30|many|-|TRBJ1-5
TGTGCCTGGAGTGTACTATCGGTCAATCAGCCCCAGCATTTT
CAWSVLSVNQPQHF
>12|TRBV28|-|-|TRBJ2-7
TGTGCCAGCAGTCCGCGTTTTTTCGAGCAGTACTTC
CASSPRFFEQYF
>15|TRBV7-2|-|TRBD2|TRBJ2-1
TGTGCCAGCAGCCGATACGGGACTAGGGACGATGAGCAGTTCTTC
CASSRYGTRDDEQFF
>14|TRBV9|once|-|TRBJ1-2
TGTGCCAGCAGCGTTCACGGGGGTAACTATGGCTACACCTTC
CASSVHGGNYGYTF
>14|TRBV30|-|TRBD1|TRBJ2-5
TGTGCCTGGAGATGGACAGGGGGGCAAGAGACCCAGTACTTC
CAWRWTGGQETQYF
>14|TRBV5-4|-|-|TRBJ2-3
TGTGCCAGCAGCTTGTTTAGGCTTGAGGATACGCAGTATTTT
CASSLFRLEDTQYF
>14|TRBV2|-|-|TRBJ1-6
TGTGCCAGCAGTGCCAGGGGAGAAAATTCACCCCTCCACTTT
CASSARGENSPLHF
>14|TRBV30|-|-|TRBJ2-2
TGTGCCTGGAGCGCCGGGCCTATCACCGGGGAGCTGTTTTTT
CAWSAGPITGELFF
>15|TRBV19|-|-|TRBJ2-1
TGTGCCAGTAGTATAGGCGGGAACCTCTACAATGAGCAGTTCTTC
CASSIGGNLYNEQFF
>14|TRBV19|-|-|TRBJ2-3
TGTGCCAGTAGTGTGGACAGCAGCACAGATACGCAGTATTTT
CASSVDSSTDTQYF
>17|TRBV7-9|-|TRBD1|TRBJ2-3
TGTGCCAGCAGCGCACGAAGGACAGGGCGAAGGACAGATACGCAGTATTTT
CASSARRTGRRTDTQYF
>16|TRBV6-5|-|-|TRBJ1-3
TGTGCCAGCAGTTACTCGACTGGGGGCGGTGGAAACACCATATATTTT
CASSYSTGGGGNTIYF
>16|TRBV10-1|-|TRBD2|TRBJ2-7
TGCGCCAGCAGTGAGGATCGGACTAGCGGGAGACACGAGCAGTACTTC
CASSEDRTSGRHEQYF
>15|TRBV5-4|-|-|TRBJ2-1
TGTGCCAGCAGCTTGTCTTCTAGCTCCTACAATGAGCAGTTCTTC
CASSLSSSSYNEQFF